This TCR beta chain was captured in a study of blood T cells in healthy people across ages. Then a second PCR, running about 6 to 12 cycles, was carried out with a sample-barcoded 5' primer and a J-beta primer mix. One entry per CDR3 protein, called by TCRdb with MiXCR from the 5' RACE reads. This table has roughly 640,000 distinct CDR3 sequences, about 30% appearing once. Those donating, healthy Caucasian individuals from Russia, were aged roughly 6 to 90. With each sample, at least 5 micrograms of total RNA were extracted. This clonotype was counted ten times or more. V lost 4 bases, J lost 7 bases, and 12 bases stayed unmatched. CDR3 length equals 16 residues. CDR1 and CDR2 (germline): LNHNV, YYDKDF (reference sequence).

The source material was blood. V is TRBV15 and J is TRBJ1-5, with TRBD1 matching 8 bases. This TCR derives from a woman of 80 years or more in good health. CDR3 in DNA: TGTGCCACCAGCAAGGGGATGGCAGGGGGCTACCAGCCCCAGCATTTT. This sequence encodes CATSKGMAGGYQPQHF.